This TCR beta chain was identified in a study of T cells in Graves' hyperthyroidism and ophthalmopathy. Study-wide results and caveats: The model's output predicted ophthalmopathy at a median of 6.5 months prior to onset. Most thyroid clonotypes with frequency above 0.001 were detected in blood.

TCR beta CDR3 regions were amplified from RNA transcripts. Primed by the HTBI set, a first-round RT-PCR was run on the TCR CDR3. Using its own MiXCR run on the multiplex PCR reads, TCRdb lists one record per CDR3 protein. Of 380,000 or so distinct CDR3 sequences in the sample, approximately 15% are singletons; the top ten hold around 24%. A word on this clonotype: Its antigen is unidentified.

The V gene lost 6 bases and the J gene lost 7 bases, with 13 bases spanning the gap. The germline gives CDR1 LNHDA, CDR2 SQIVND (reference sequence). CDR3 length: 13 amino acids. Stable disease denoted Graves' hyperthyroidism without ophthalmopathy progression within 18 months. Not enrolled were patients with uncontrolled infection, other autoimmune disease, pregnancy or lactation. The sample consisted of blood. V gene TRBV19 combines with J gene TRBJ2-1; D call uncertain. This sequence was found in a woman aged 25 to 45 with Graves' hyperthyroidism. The CDR3 sequence is CASRPGLTNEQFF. In DNA, the CDR3 is TGTGCCAGTAGGCCGGGTTTGACGAATGAGCAGTTCTTC.